This T cell receptor (beta chain) was identified during a study of CD8 T cells in Susac syndrome. Whole-study context: When blood was collected, patients with Susac syndrome were therapy-naive, were taking corticosteroids, or were receiving intravenous immunoglobulin alone.

Germline-derived CDR1 and CDR2 are MNHEY and SVGEGT. V was trimmed by 0 bases and J by 3 bases, leaving 9 bases between them. The length of the CDR3 is 16 residues. As for this clonotype: The antigen is unknown.

Reverse transcription of roughly 0.45 to 1 ug RNA used random hexamers. TCRdb redid the calling of the immunoSEQ multiplex PCR reads with MiXCR, one entry per CDR3 protein. The profile shows about 180,000 distinct CDR3 sequences, just under 95% of them singletons. Study conclusions and caveats: None of the CD4+ T cell repertoires in Susac syndrome showed clonal expansion.

Sequenced: CD4+ T cells from PBMCs. This TCR was recovered from a human donor with Susac syndrome. The chain combines TRBV6-2 or TRBV6-3 with TRBJ1-6, with D maybe TRBD1 (5 bases). The CDR3 is CASSYSTGGYNSPLHF. In DNA, the CDR3 is TGTGCCAGCAGTTACTCGACGGGGGGCTATAATTCACCCCTCCACTTT.